This passage covers 22 T cell receptor beta chains from one sample sequenced in a study of blood T cell repertoires in COVID-19. Method: immunoSEQ multiplex PCR; TCRdb's copy keeps in-frame clones and lacks some. The top ten clones hold around 6.5% of a sample with around 100,000 clones, 88% of them seen once. Sequenced material: peripheral blood. All receptors come from a woman in her fifties or sixties with acute or convalescent COVID-19.

A word on this clone: One end of the junction does not line up with germline, which may come from a read error. The identical CDR3 is also encoded by other nucleotide sequences in the sample. The rearrangement uses TRBV7-9 and TRBJ2-7, with 7 bases that match TRBD2. This CDR3 contains 16 residues. The germline V gene has CDR1 SEHNR and CDR2 FQNEAQ (reference sequence). The CDR3 is CASTQVGGSTSYEQYF. In DNA form, the CDR3 reads TGTGCCAGCACCCAAGTGGGGGGGTCGACCTCCTACGAACAGTACTTC.

This chain connects TRBV3-1 (or the pseudogene TRBV3-2) to TRBJ1-4, with 8 bases fitting TRBD1. The CDR3 totals 15 residues. The trim removed 1 base at V and 10 bases at J, leaving 8 bases unmatched. The germline CDR1 and CDR2 sequences are LGHDT and YNNKEL (reference sequence). CDR3 nucleotides: TGTGCCAGCAGCCAAGGGACAGGGCTTTGGACAAAACTGTTTTTT. Its translation: CASSQGTGLWTKLFF.

The count of this clone is one. This chain's CDR3 is CATLWQGEGTEAFF. CDR3 in DNA: TGTGCCACCCTCTGGCAGGGGGAAGGCACTGAAGCTTTCTTT. The V call is TRBV28, the J call TRBJ1-1, with TRBD1 identical over 7 bases. Trimming took 10 bases from V and 4 from J; bases not matched to a gene: 12. Germline V gene data show CDR1 as MDHEN and CDR2 as SYDVKM. The CDR3 spans 14 residues.

V gene TRBV27 combines with J gene TRBJ2-4, with D possibly TRBD1 on 6 matching bases. This CDR3 is built from 14 residues. CDR1 is MNHEY and CDR2 is SMNVEV in the germline V gene (reference sequence). Trimming stripped 6 bases from V and 0 bases from J, with 9 bases between. The CDR3 region has the DNA TGTGCCAGCAGGAGACAGGCAGCCAAAAACATTCAGTACTTC. It yields the protein CASRRQAAKNIQYF.

This clone has just a few counts. This chain uses TRBV29-1 with TRBJ2-1; 7 nucleotides agree with TRBD2. This CDR3 region has 17 residues. Germline V gene sequence: CDR1 SQVTM, CDR2 ANQGSEA. The J segment lost 1 base and the V segment lost 3 bases, leaving 12 bases of the junction unmatched. CDR3 coding DNA: TGCAGCGTTGATGGACTCCTGACGGGGGGATCCTACAATGAGCAGTTCTTC. Translated: CSVDGLLTGGSYNEQFF.

The chain carries TRBV27 and TRBJ2-1; 10 bases agree with TRBD2. Trimming removed 2 bases from V and 5 bases from J; junction bases left unmatched: 3. This CDR3 spans 15 amino acids. Germline V gives CDR1 MNHEY, CDR2 SMNVEV (reference sequence). CDR3 protein: CASSLLAGENNEQFF. The DNA of the CDR3 is TGTGCCAGCAGTTTACTAGCGGGAGAGAACAATGAGCAGTTCTTC.

The chain is built from TRBV27 and TRBJ1-6; D remains ambiguous. CDR3 length: 16 residues. Germline lookup yields CDR1 MNHEY and CDR2 SMNVEV (reference sequence). Trimming took 0 bases from V and 5 from J, leaving 11 bases between them. The CDR3 nucleotides are TGTGCCAGCAGTTTATCGGCCCACCTGGATAATTCACCCCTCCACTTT. Translated: CASSLSAHLDNSPLHF.

The chain has TRBV6-1 and TRBJ1-5; possible D gene TRBD1, 6 bases. V lost 1 base, J lost 7 bases, and 14 bases lay in between. This CDR3 contains 15 residues. Germline loops: CDR1 MNHNS, CDR2 SASEGT. CDR3: CASSEGGRGGQPQHF. The CDR3 coding sequence is TGTGCCAGCAGTGAAGGGGGCAGGGGAGGGCAGCCCCAGCATTTT.

The chain joins TRBV3-1 (or the pseudogene TRBV3-2) to TRBJ2-2, with unresolved D. The CDR3 is 13 residues long. Germline V gives CDR1 LGHDT, CDR2 YNNKEL (reference sequence). V was clipped by 4 bases and J by 2 bases, with 5 bases between them. The CDR3 loop is CASSLINTGELFF. The CDR3 coding sequence is TGTGCCAGCAGCCTCATTAACACCGGGGAGCTGTTTTTT.

This clone was recorded a few times. The V gene is TRBV5-6, the J gene TRBJ2-4; the D gene is possibly TRBD1 (5 bases). Trimming left V 1 base short and J 8 bases short, with 10 bases between. CDR1 is SGHDT and CDR2 is YYEEEE in the germline V gene. This CDR3 has 13 amino acids. The CDR3 DNA reads as TGTGCCAGCAGCTTGCTCAGGGTGGACATTCAGTACTTC. The encoded protein is CASSLLRVDIQYF.

The DNA for the CDR3 is TGCGCCAGCAGCTTGGGACTAGCGGGAGGGGGAGAGACCCAGTACTTC. It yields the protein CASSLGLAGGGETQYF. The chain combines TRBV5-1 with TRBJ2-5, with 14 bases that match TRBD2. Germline-derived CDR1 and CDR2 are SGHRS and YFSETQ. The length of the CDR3 is 16 residues. V lost 0 bases, J lost 4 bases, and 2 bases stayed unmatched.

V usage is TRBV12-3 or TRBV12-4 and J usage is TRBJ1-2, with a tentative D call TRBD1 (6 bases). Deletions cut 5 bases from V and 7 bases from J, with 14 bases between. The CDR3 totals 13 residues. CDR3 DNA sequence: TGTGCCAGCAGTCAACAGGGTAGGAGTGGCTACACCTTC. Translated: CASSQQGRSGYTF.

The chain links TRBV27 to TRBJ2-7, with D hard to call. Germline V gives CDR1 MNHEY, CDR2 SMNVEV (reference sequence). V gave up 4 bases and J gave up 5 bases, with 12 bases separating them. CDR3 length equals 13 residues. CDR3 sequence: CASSSRLLHEQYF. DNA of the CDR3: TGTGCCAGCAGTTCGAGACTGCTCCACGAGCAGTACTTC.

J is TRBJ2-7 and V is TRBV28; D unclear. CDR3 length: 14 amino acids. In germline, CDR1 is MDHEN, CDR2 SYDVKM. V shed 5 bases and J shed 3 bases, with 14 bases lying between them. CDR3 residues: CASSTEPKYYEQYF. Here the CDR3 DNA reads TGTGCCAGCAGTACAGAGCCCAAGTACTACGAGCAGTACTTC.

The chain carries TRBV12-5 and TRBJ2-5, with 10 bases aligning to TRBD1. This CDR3 region has 16 residues. Germline CDR1 is LGHNT and CDR2 is FRNRAP. The V gene end was trimmed by 4 bases and the J gene end by 2 bases; junction bases not matched to a gene: 7. This chain's CDR3 is CASGSSRDRGQETQYF. As DNA, the CDR3 is TGTGCTAGTGGTTCGAGCCGGGACAGGGGTCAAGAGACCCAGTACTTC. The variable domain in full, completed from reference TRBV12-5 and TRBJ2-5, reads DARVTQTPRHKVTEMGQEVTMRCQPILGHNTVFWYRQTMMQGLELLAYFRNRAPLDDSGMPKDRFSAEMPDATLATLKIQPSEPRDSAVYFCASGSSRDRGQETQYFGPGTRLLVL.

CDR3 sequence reads: CATRASSWAGELFF. DNA of the CDR3: TGTGCCACCAGGGCCTCTAGTTGGGCCGGGGAGCTGTTTTTT. The gene calls are TRBV24-1 and TRBJ2-2; D ambiguous. With 7 bases removed from V and 6 bases from J, the gap between germline ends came to 14 bases. Germline-derived CDR1 and CDR2 are KGHDR and SFDVKD. The CDR3 covers 14 residues.

The genes are TRBV2 and TRBJ1-5, with 11 nucleotides matching TRBD1. This CDR3 contains 14 residues. V dropped 3 bases and J dropped 14; count of bases not matched to a gene: 9. CDR1 is SNHLY and CDR2 is FYNNEI in the germline V gene. For the CDR3, the DNA is TGTGCCAGCAGTGATGGACAGGGGGCGGAAAGAAAGCATTTT. This encodes CASSDGQGAERKHF.

The chain has TRBV19 and TRBJ1-1; D is possibly TRBD1 (5 bases). Germline V CDR1 and CDR2: LNHDA, SQIVND (reference sequence). V was trimmed by 7 bases and J by 7 bases, leaving 16 bases between them. The CDR3 is 13 amino acids. The CDR3 loop reads CASKGRNNDEAFF. The CDR3 DNA reads TGTGCCAGTAAGGGGAGGAATAACGATGAAGCTTTCTTT.

The rearrangement joins TRBV6-5 to TRBJ2-7, with TRBD2 matching 12 bases. V was clipped by 6 bases and J by 1 base; unmatched bases: 4. The CDR3 loop spans 15 amino acids. Germline CDR1 and CDR2: MNHEY and SVGAGI. Written as DNA, the CDR3 is TGTGCCAGCAGCAGGACTAGCGGGGCGTCCTACGAGCAGTACGTC. Translation: CASSRTSGASYEQYV.

V and J are TRBV6-5 and TRBJ1-1; TRBD1 matches at 10 bases. The V gene's germline CDR1 is MNHEY and CDR2 SVGAGI. V was pared by 6 bases and J by 5 bases, with 3 bases of the junction left unmatched. This CDR3 region has 13 residues. CDR3 DNA: TGTGCCAGCAGGGGACAGGGGAGGACTGAAGCTTTCTTT. This gives the protein CASRGQGRTEAFF.

This chain connects TRBV9 to TRBJ2-5, with 7 bases that match TRBD1. V shed 0 bases and J 2 bases; nucleotides not matched to a gene: 7. The length of the CDR3 is 16 residues. Germline V lookup: CDR1 SGDLS, CDR2 YYNGEE. CDR3 residues: CASSVGHSGQQETQYF. CDR3 DNA sequence: TGTGCCAGCAGCGTAGGCCATTCGGGACAGCAAGAGACCCAGTACTTC.

V gene TRBV5-1 combines with J gene TRBJ2-1, with TRBD1 matching 8 bases. This CDR3 comprises 16 residues. CDR1 and CDR2 (germline): SGHRS, YFSETQ. V lost 0 bases, J lost 7 bases, and 9 bases stayed unmatched. CDR3 in amino acids: CASSLASQGARNEQFF. DNA for the CDR3: TGCGCCAGCAGCTTGGCCTCTCAGGGGGCGAGAAATGAGCAGTTCTTC.